The entry below gives a single T cell receptor beta chain sequence along with its context. Its antigen is unidentified. The record originates from a study of cytomegalovirus exposure and HLA in healthy donors. General observations from the study: Later work found most CMV-associated TCR beta chains apparently HLA-restricted.

This CDR3 spans 14 amino acids. From germline, CDR1 is SGHRS and CDR2 YFSETQ. V was cut by 0 bases and J by 0 bases, with 4 bases left in between. Use of 60 Vbeta and 13 Jbeta primers characterized the PCR. Per the original methods: Later, an analysis found 75 million to 90 million unique TCR beta chains, and around 10 million of these were shared. Method: immunoSEQ multiplex PCR; TCRdb's copy keeps in-frame clones and lacks some. V, J and clone size were drawn from that table, and D and trimming were deduced from the DNA. The table lists around 130,000 clones, around 78% of them singletons, with about 1.6% in the top ten.

The TCR originated in a woman between 18 and 29 years old in good health and CMV-seronegative. The sequencing sample was made of PBMCs. This rearrangement joins TRBV5-1 to TRBJ1-3; D remains unclear. CDR3 loop: CASSLDISGNTIYF. The CDR3 region has the DNA TGCGCCAGCAGCTTGGATATCTCTGGAAACACCATATATTTT.